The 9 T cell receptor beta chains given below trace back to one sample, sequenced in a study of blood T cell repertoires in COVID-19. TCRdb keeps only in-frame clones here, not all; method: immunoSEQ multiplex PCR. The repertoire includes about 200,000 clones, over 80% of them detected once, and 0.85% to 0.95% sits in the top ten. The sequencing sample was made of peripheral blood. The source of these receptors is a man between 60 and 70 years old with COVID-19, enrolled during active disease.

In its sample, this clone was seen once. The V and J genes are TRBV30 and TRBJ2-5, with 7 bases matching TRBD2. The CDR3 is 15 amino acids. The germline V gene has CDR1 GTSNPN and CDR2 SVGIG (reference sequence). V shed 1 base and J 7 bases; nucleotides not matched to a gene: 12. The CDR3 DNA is TGTGCCTGGAGTGGACTGGACGCGGGAGTCGGGACCCAGTACTTC. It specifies CAWSGLDAGVGTQYF.

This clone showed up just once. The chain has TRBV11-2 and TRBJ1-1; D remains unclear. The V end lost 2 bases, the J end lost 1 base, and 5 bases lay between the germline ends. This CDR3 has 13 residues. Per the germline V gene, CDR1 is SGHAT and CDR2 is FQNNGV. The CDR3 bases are TGTGCCAGCAGCTTACGGGGGAACACTGAAGCTTTCTTT. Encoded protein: CASSLRGNTEAFF.

The CDR3 bases are TGTGCCAGCAGTTGGGTAGCGGGAGATACGCAGTATTTT. It translates to CASSWVAGDTQYF. The chain employs TRBV7-3 and TRBJ2-3, with TRBD2 matching over 7 bases. V trimming: 6 bases; J trimming: 5 bases; junction bases outside the gene matches: 5. There are 13 residues in the CDR3. The germline gives CDR1 SGHTA, CDR2 FQGTGA.

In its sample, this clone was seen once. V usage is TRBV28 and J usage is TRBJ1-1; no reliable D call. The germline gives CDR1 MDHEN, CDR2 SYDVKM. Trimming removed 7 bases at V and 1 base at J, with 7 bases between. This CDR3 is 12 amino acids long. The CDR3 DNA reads TGTGCCAGCATACTCAAGAACACTGAAGCTTTCTTT. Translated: CASILKNTEAFF.

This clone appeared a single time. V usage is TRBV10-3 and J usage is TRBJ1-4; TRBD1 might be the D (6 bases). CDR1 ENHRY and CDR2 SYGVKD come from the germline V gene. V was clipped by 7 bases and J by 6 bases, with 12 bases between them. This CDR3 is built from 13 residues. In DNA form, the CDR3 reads TGTGCCATCAATGGGGCAGGGGATGAAAAACTGTTTTTT. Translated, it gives CAINGAGDEKLFF.

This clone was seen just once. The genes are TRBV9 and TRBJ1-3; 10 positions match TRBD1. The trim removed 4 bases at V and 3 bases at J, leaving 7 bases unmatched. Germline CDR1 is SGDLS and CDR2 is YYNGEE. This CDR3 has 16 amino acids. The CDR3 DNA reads TGTGCCAGCAGCCCTAAGGGACAGGGGAATGGAAACACCATATATTTT. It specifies CASSPKGQGNGNTIYF.

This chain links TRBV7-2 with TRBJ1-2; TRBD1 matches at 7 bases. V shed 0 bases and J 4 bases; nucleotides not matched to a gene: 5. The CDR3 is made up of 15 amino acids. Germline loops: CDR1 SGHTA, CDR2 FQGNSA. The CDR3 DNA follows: TGTGCCAGCAGCTTAGCGACAGGGCAAGCCTATGGCTACACCTTC. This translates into CASSLATGQAYGYTF.

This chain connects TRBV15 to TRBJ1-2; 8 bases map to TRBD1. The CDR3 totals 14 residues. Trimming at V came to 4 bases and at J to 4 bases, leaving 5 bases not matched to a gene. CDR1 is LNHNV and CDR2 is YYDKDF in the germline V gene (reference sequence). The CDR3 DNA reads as TGTGCCACCAGCAACAGGGGGACGCCCTATGGCTACACCTTC. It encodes CATSNRGTPYGYTF.

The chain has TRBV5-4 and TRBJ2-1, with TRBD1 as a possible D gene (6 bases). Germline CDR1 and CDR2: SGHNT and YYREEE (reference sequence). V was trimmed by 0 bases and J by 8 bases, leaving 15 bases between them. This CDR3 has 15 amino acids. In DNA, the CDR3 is TGTGCCAGCAGCTTGGCCAGACAGGTCTTGGATGAGCAGTTCTTC. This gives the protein CASSLARQVLDEQFF.